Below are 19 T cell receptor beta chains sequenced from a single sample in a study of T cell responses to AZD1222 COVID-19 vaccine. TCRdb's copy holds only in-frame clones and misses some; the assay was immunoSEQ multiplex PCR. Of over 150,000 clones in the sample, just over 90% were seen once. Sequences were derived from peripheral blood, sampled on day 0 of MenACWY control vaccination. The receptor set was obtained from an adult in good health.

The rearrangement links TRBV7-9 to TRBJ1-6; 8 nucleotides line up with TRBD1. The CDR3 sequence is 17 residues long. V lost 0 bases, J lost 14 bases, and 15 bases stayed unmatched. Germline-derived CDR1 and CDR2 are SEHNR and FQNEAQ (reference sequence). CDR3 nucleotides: TGTGCCAGCAGCTTAGCGGTGGGGACAGGCCCCCGGCGGACCCTCCACTTT. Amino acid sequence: CASSLAVGTGPRRTLHF.

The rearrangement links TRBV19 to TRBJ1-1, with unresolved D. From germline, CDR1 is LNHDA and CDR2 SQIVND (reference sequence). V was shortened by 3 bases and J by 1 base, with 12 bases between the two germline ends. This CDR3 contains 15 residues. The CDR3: CASSMSRPRNTEAFF. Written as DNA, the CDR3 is TGTGCCAGTAGTATGAGTCGACCGAGGAACACTGAAGCTTTCTTT.

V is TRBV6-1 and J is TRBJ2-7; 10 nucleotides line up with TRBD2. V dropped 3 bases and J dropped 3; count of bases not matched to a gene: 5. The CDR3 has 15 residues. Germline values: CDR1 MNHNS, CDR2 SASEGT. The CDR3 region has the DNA TGTGCCAGCAGTGACGTCCCTAGCGGGAGCTACGAGCAGTACTTC. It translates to CASSDVPSGSYEQYF.

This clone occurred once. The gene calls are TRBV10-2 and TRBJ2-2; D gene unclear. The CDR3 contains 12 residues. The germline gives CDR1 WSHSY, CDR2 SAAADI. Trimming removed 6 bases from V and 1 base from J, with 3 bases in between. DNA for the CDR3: TGCGCCAGCAGGCAGAACACCGGGGAGCTGTTTTTT. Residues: CASRQNTGELFF.

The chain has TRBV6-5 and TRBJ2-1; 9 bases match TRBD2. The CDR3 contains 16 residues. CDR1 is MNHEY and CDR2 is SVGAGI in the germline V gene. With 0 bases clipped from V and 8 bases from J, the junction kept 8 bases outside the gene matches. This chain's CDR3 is CASSYSGTSIQYEQFF. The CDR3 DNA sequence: TGTGCCAGCAGTTACTCCGGGACTAGCATTCAGTATGAGCAGTTCTTC.

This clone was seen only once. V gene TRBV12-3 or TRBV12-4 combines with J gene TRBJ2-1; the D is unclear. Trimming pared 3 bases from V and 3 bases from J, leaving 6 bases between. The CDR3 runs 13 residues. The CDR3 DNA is TGTGCCAGCAGTTTGATGGGCTACAATGAGCAGTTCTTC. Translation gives CASSLMGYNEQFF.

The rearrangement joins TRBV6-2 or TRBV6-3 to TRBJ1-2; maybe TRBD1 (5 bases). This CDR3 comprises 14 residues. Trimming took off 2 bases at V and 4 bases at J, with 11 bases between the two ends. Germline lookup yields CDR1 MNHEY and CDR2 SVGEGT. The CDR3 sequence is CASSYLRDGYGYTF. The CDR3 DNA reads TGTGCCAGCAGTTACCTCCGGGACGGCTATGGCTACACCTTC.

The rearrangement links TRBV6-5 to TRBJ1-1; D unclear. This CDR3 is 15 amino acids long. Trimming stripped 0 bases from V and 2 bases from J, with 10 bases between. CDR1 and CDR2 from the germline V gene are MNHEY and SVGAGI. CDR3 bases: TGTGCCAGCAGTTACTCTGCAGGACGAAACACTGAAGCTTTCTTT. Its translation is CASSYSAGRNTEAFF.

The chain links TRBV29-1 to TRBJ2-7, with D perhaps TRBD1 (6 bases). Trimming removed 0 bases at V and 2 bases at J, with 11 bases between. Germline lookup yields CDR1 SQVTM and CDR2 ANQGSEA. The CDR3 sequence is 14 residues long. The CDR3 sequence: CSVEDPAGAYEQYF. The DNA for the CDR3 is TGCAGCGTTGAAGATCCGGCAGGGGCCTACGAGCAGTACTTC.

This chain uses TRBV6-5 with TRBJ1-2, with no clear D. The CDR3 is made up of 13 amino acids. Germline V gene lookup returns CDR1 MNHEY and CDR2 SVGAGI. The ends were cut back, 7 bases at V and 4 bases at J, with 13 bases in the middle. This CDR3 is CASTQGSGYGYTF. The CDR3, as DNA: TGTGCCAGCACACAAGGATCCGGCTATGGCTACACCTTC.

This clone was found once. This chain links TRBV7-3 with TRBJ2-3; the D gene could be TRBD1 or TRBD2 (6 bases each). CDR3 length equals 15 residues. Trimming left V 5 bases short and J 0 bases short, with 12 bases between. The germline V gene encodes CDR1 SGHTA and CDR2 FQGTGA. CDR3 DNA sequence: TGTGCCAGCAGCCAGAGGGGGGCGAGCACAGATACGCAGTATTTT. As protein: CASSQRGASTDTQYF.

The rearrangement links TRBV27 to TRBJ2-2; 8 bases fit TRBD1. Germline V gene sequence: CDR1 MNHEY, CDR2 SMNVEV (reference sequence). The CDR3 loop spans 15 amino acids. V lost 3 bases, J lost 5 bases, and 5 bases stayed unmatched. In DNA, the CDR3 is TGTGCCAGCAGTTTTAACAGGGGGTATACCGGGGAGCTGTTTTTT. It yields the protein CASSFNRGYTGELFF.

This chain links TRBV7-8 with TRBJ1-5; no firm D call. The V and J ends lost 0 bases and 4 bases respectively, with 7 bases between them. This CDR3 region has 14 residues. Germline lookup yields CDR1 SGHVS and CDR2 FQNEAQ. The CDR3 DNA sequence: TGTGCCAGCAGCTTAGCCCACAGTAATCAGCCCCAGCATTTT. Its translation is CASSLAHSNQPQHF.

The CDR3 nucleotides read TGTGCCAGCGCGGCCGACACAGATACGCAGTATTTT. It translates to CASAADTDTQYF. The chain employs TRBV6-5 and TRBJ2-3; D unresolved. Germline V gene data show CDR1 as MNHEY and CDR2 as SVGAGI. CDR3 size: 12 residues. Between the trimmed V and J ends, which lost 8 bases and 2 bases, there was a span of 8 bases.

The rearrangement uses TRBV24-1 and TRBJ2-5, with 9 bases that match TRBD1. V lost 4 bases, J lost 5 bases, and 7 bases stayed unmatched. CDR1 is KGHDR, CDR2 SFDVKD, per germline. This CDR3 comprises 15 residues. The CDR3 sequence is CATSELQGAGETQYF. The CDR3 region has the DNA TGTGCCACCAGTGAGTTACAGGGGGCCGGGGAGACCCAGTACTTC.

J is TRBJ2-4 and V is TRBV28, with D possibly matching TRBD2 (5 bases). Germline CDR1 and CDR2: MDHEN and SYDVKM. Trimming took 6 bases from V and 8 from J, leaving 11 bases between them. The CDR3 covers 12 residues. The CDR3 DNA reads TGTGCCAGCAGGACTAAGGTCGACATTCAGTACTTC. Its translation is CASRTKVDIQYF.

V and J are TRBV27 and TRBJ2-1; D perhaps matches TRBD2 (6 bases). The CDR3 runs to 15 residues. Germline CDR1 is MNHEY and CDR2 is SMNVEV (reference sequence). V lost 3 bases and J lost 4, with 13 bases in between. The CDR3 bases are TGTGCCAGCAGTTTGCGGGGTGGGGCTTACAATGAGCAGTTCTTC. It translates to CASSLRGGAYNEQFF.

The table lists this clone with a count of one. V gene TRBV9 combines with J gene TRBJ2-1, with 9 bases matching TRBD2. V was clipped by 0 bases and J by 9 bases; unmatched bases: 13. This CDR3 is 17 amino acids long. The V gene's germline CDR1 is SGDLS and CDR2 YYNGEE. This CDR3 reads CASSVGSAGGPDGEQFF. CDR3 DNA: TGTGCCAGCAGCGTAGGTTCGGCGGGAGGGCCTGATGGTGAGCAGTTCTTC.

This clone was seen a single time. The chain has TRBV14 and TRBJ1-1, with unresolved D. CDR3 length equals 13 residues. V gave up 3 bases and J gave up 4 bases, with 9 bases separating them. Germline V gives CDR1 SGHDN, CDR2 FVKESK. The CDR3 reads CASSHSGRTEAFF. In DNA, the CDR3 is TGTGCCAGCAGCCACTCGGGTCGCACTGAAGCTTTCTTT.